The 11 T cell receptor beta chains below come from one sample, sequenced in a study of CD8 T cells in ankylosing spondylitis. Each CDR3 protein is one row after TCRdb ran MiXCR on the 5' RACE reads. There are about 500,000 distinct CDR3 sequences in the sample; roughly 5% occur only once, and under 4.5% lies in the top ten. Their target antigens are unknown. Findings of the study overall: Blood from ankylosing spondylitis patients appeared to carry a characteristic eight-variant TCR beta motif.

What was sequenced was blood, either unsorted or a sorted T cell fraction (not recorded which). The receptors originated from a male donor with ankylosing spondylitis.

This clonotype was recorded at least ten times. The CDR3, as DNA: TGTGCCAGCAGCCAAGGAACTGCGGAGCAGTACTTC. Protein product: CASSQGTAEQYF. The chain couples TRBV3-1 to TRBJ2-7; unclear D gene. This CDR3 spans 12 amino acids. V lost 1 base and J lost 7, with 8 bases in between. Germline V gene sequence: CDR1 LGHDT, CDR2 YNNKEL (reference sequence).

This clonotype appeared many times. V and J are TRBV5-1 and TRBJ2-2; D is perhaps TRBD1 (7 bases). The CDR3 consists of 15 residues. Germline V CDR1 and CDR2: SGHRS, YFSETQ. Trimming took 5 bases from V and 2 from J, leaving 13 bases between them. CDR3 DNA: TGCGCCAGCAGAACAGGGGCGGGAAACACCGGGGAGCTGTTTTTT. As protein: CASRTGAGNTGELFF.

Many counts were recorded for this clonotype. The genes are TRBV12-3 or TRBV12-4 and TRBJ2-7, with 8 bases identical to TRBD2. After removal of 8 bases from V and 2 bases from J, the junction contained 5 bases not matched to a gene. This CDR3 contains 13 residues. The CDR3 DNA reads TGTGCCAGCCGGGGGGGGCAGACCTACGAGCAGTACTTC. Translating gives CASRGGQTYEQYF.

The sample holds many counts of this clonotype. The rearrangement links TRBV10-3 to TRBJ1-6, with a tentative D call TRBD1 (6 bases). The CDR3 contains 17 residues. Germline V gene sequence: CDR1 ENHRY, CDR2 SYGVKD. Trimming left V 7 bases short and J 0 bases short, with 16 bases between. The CDR3 DNA is TGTGCCATCACTGACCAGGGGAGTAGCTCCTATAATTCACCCCTCCACTTT. Its translation is CAITDQGSSSYNSPLHF.

This clonotype has a count of ten or more. DNA of the CDR3: TGCGCCAGCAGCCAAGATCTTGGGCAAGTTGGGGTATCCCTCAATCAGCCCCAGCATTTT. Translating gives CASSQDLGQVGVSLNQPQHF. The chain has TRBV4-3 and TRBJ1-5; D call uncertain. Germline loops: CDR1 LGHNA, CDR2 YSLEER. V lost 0 bases and J 3 bases, leaving 24 bases between the germline ends. The CDR3 consists of 20 residues.

This clonotype has only a few counts. This rearrangement joins TRBV5-1 to TRBJ1-4; D is undetermined. This CDR3 is built from 15 residues. Per germline, CDR1 SGHRS and CDR2 YFSETQ. V was trimmed by 2 bases and J by 2 bases, leaving 10 bases between them. CDR3 residues: CASSFDGRTNEKLFF. CDR3 coding DNA: TGCGCCAGCAGCTTCGACGGGAGGACTAATGAAAAACTGTTTTTT.

This clonotype was recorded many times. J is TRBJ1-4 and V is TRBV20-1; D call uncertain. V lost 6 bases to trimming and J lost 4 bases, with 9 bases between them. This CDR3 comprises 12 residues. Looked up from germline, CDR1 is DFQATT and CDR2 is SNEGSKA (reference sequence). CDR3 protein: CSAFEFNEKLFF. In nucleotides, the CDR3 is TGCAGTGCATTCGAGTTTAATGAAAAACTGTTTTTT.

The table lists this clonotype with many counts. The chain is built from TRBV5-1 and TRBJ1-2; D is unresolved. CDR1 is SGHRS and CDR2 is YFSETQ in the germline V gene. V lost 1 base and J 1 base, leaving 17 bases between the germline ends. The CDR3 runs to 17 residues. The CDR3 DNA follows: TGCGCCAGCAGCTTGCCGGTTGATAATACTCTTAACTATGGCTACACCTTC. It specifies CASSLPVDNTLNYGYTF. The full variable domain, completed using reference TRBV5-1 and TRBJ1-2, is KAGVTQTPRYLIKTRGQQVTLSCSPISGHRSVSWYQQTPGQGLQFLFEYFSETQRNKGNFPGRFSGRQFSNSRSEMNVSTLELGDSALYLCASSLPVDNTLNYGYTFGSGTRLTVV.

This clonotype was picked up many times. This CDR3 is CAIMAGSNYGYTF. CDR3 bases: TGTGCCATCATGGCAGGGTCTAACTATGGCTACACCTTC. The chain combines TRBV10-3 with TRBJ1-2; TRBD1 is a possible D gene (5 bases). Per germline, CDR1 ENHRY and CDR2 SYGVKD. The V end lost 7 bases, the J end lost 0 bases, and 9 bases lay between the germline ends. The CDR3 spans 13 residues.

This clonotype turned up a few times. The chain uses TRBV20-1 and TRBJ2-1, with TRBD2 identical over 8 bases. CDR1 and CDR2 (germline): DFQATT, SNEGSKA (reference sequence). The CDR3 spans 13 residues. CDR3 nucleotide sequence: TGCAGAATCGGTAGCGGGAAATACAATGAGCAGTTCTTC. Translation: CRIGSGKYNEQFF.

The chain recombines TRBV11-2 with TRBJ2-1, with TRBD2 identical over 10 bases. CDR1 is SGHAT and CDR2 is FQNNGV in the germline V gene. The V segment lost 5 bases and the J segment 5 bases; nucleotides outside the gene matches: 6. This CDR3 has 15 residues. CDR3 protein: CASSQAGGWNNEQFF. The CDR3 coding sequence is TGTGCCAGCAGCCAAGCGGGGGGGTGGAACAATGAGCAGTTCTTC.